These T cell receptor beta chains were read from a single sample in a study of beta chain features in type 1 diabetes. Method: immunoSEQ multiplex PCR; TCRdb's copy keeps in-frame clones and lacks some. Of 640,000 or so clones detected, about 14% appear once; the ten largest clones hold 0.035% to 0.045%. Sequencing was done on a sample of naive CD4+ T cells from blood. Receptor source: a man aged 18 to 35 with type 1 diabetes. CDR3s include the opening cysteine and the closing phenylalanine or tryptophan. A D gene is named only where the DNA matches it firmly. Only part of the rows carry a size: once, few, many, or a class if the clone is expanded.

TRBJ2-7	TRBD1	TRBV9	NA	TGTGCCAGCAGCCCGGACAGGGCCTACGAGCAGTACTTC	CASSPDRAYEQYF
TRBJ2-2	NA	TRBV14	NA	TGTGCCAGCAGCCAAGGACTCACAACCCGCACCGGGGAGCTGTTTTTT	CASSQGLTTRTGELFF
TRBJ1-2	NA	TRBV6-5	NA	TGTGCCAGCAGTTACTCGGCGGGGCGCATCTATGGCTACACCTTC	CASSYSAGRIYGYTF
TRBJ2-1	TRBD1	TRBV9	NA	TGTGCCAGCAGCGTACCCGACGGGACAGGCAACTATGAGCAGTTCTTC	CASSVPDGTGNYEQFF
TRBJ2-7	TRBD1	TRBV5-1	few	TGCGCCAGCAGCCCAACGACAGGGAGCTCCTACGAGCAGTACTTC	CASSPTTGSSYEQYF
TRBJ1-1	NA	TRBV6-1	NA	TGTGCCAGCAGTGAGATTATAAACACTGAAGCTTTCTTT	CASSEIINTEAFF
TRBJ2-3	TRBD2	TRBV29-1	NA	TGCAGCGTTGACTGCAGTGTAGCGGGAGAGACAGATACGCAGTATTTT	CSVDCSVAGETDTQYF
TRBJ1-6	NA	TRBV7-2	few	TGTGCCAGCAGCCCCCTGGCGGGGGGCGCCTATAATTCACCCCTCCACTTT	CASSPLAGGAYNSPLHF
TRBJ2-2	TRBD1	TRBV4-3	few	TGCGCCAGCAGCCCCCGGGACAGGGGGCGTAGCACCGGGGAGCTGTTTTTT	CASSPRDRGRSTGELFF
TRBJ2-5	TRBD2	TRBV5-1	NA	TGCGCCAGCAGCTCGGGACTAGCTGAAGAGACCCAGTACTTC	CASSSGLAEETQYF
TRBJ2-7	NA	TRBV6-1	NA	TGTGCCAGCAGTGAAATCCCTGTTCGTCGCGAGCAGTACTTC	CASSEIPVRREQYF
TRBJ1-5	NA	TRBV28	NA	TGTGCCAGCAGTTTAGTTAGGGGCAATCAGCCCCAGCATTTT	CASSLVRGNQPQHF
TRBJ1-5	NA	TRBV19	NA	TGTGCCAGTAACCGGGAGAATCAGCCCCAGCATTTT	CASNRENQPQHF
TRBJ2-1	NA	TRBV7-9	NA	TGTGCCAGCAGCTCACCCCGGGACACCGTATGGAATGAGCAGTTCTTC	CASSSPRDTVWNEQFF
TRBJ2-3	NA	TRBV5-1	few	TGCGCCAGCAGCTTGGCGTGGCAGGGCCAAGATACGCAGTATTTT	CASSLAWQGQDTQYF
TRBJ2-1	TRBD2	TRBV7-2	NA	TGTGCCAGCCCCGGGAGGGCCTCCTACAATGAGCAGTTCTTC	CASPGRASYNEQFF
TRBJ2-1	TRBD1	TRBV9	NA	TGTGCCAGCAGCGAGACGACAGGGGTGAATGAGCAGTTCTTC	CASSETTGVNEQFF
TRBJ2-2	TRBD2	TRBV7-9	NA	TGTGCCAGCAGCTTGACTAGCGGGAGGACTAACACCGGGGAGCTGTTTTTT	CASSLTSGRTNTGELFF
TRBJ2-3	NA	TRBV30	NA	TGTGCCTGGAAGACTATAGGAGGACCAGATACGCAGTATTTT	CAWKTIGGPDTQYF
TRBJ2-7	TRBD2	TRBV6-5	NA	TGTGCCAGCAGCCGGGGGACTAGCGGATACGAGCAGTACTTC	CASSRGTSGYEQYF
TRBJ1-1	TRBD1	TRBV10-3	many	TGTGCCATCAGCGCCGGGACAGCGAACACTGAAGCTTTCTTT	CAISAGTANTEAFF
TRBJ2-5	NA	TRBV2	NA	TGTGCCAGCAGGGAAGCTATCCTCCAAGAGACCCAGTACTTC	CASREAILQETQYF
TRBJ1-4	TRBD1	TRBV7-8	NA	TGTGCCAGCAGCTTTAGGACAGGCAAACTGTTTTTT	CASSFRTGKLFF
TRBJ2-2	NA	TRBV2	few	TGTGCCAGCAGTGATGACATCCCAACCGGGGAGCTGTTTTTT	CASSDDIPTGELFF
TRBJ2-1	TRBD2	TRBV5-4	few	TGTGCCAGCAGTCTTGCCCGCGGGAGGGGTCGATACAATGAGCAGTTCTTC	CASSLARGRGRYNEQFF
TRBJ2-3	NA	TRBV29-1	few	TGCAGCCCGACAGGATACGGCACAGATACGCAGTATTTT	CSPTGYGTDTQYF
TRBJ2-7	NA	TRBV6-1	few	TGTGCCAGTCGGCACATGTCCCCCCACGAGCAGTACTTC	CASRHMSPHEQYF
TRBJ2-1	NA	TRBV28	NA	TGTGCCAGCAGTACGGGACTGCCGGAGCAGTTCTTC	CASSTGLPEQFF
TRBJ2-5	NA	TRBV5-1	few	TGCGCCAGCAGCTTGGGGTCAACAGGGAGAGAGACCCAGTACTTC	CASSLGSTGRETQYF
TRBJ2-7	NA	TRBV11-1	few	TGTGCCAGCAGCTTAGCGCGGACAGACCTCTACGAGCAGTACTTC	CASSLARTDLYEQYF
TRBJ1-2	TRBD1	TRBV5-1	few	TGCGCCAGCAGCTCGCCGATGGGACAGGGGACCACCTCCTATGGCTACACCTTC	CASSSPMGQGTTSYGYTF
TRBJ1-5	NA	TRBV5-1	NA	TGCGCCAGCAGCGCCGGGACTTCCCTGGCTCAGCCCCAGCATTTT	CASSAGTSLAQPQHF
TRBJ1-1	TRBD1	TRBV2	few	TGTGCCAGCAGCTTAACAGGGGGACGGACTGAAGCTTTCTTT	CASSLTGGRTEAFF
TRBJ1-4	TRBD1	TRBV7-9	NA	TGTGCCAGCAGCTTCAAGAAGACAGGGGGTAATGAAAAACTGTTTTTT	CASSFKKTGGNEKLFF
TRBJ1-2	NA	TRBV19	NA	TGTGCCAGTAGTACCCTCGACAGTAACTATGGCTACACCTTC	CASSTLDSNYGYTF
TRBJ2-4	NA	TRBV29-1	few	TGCAGCGTTGAGATTTCAAGCAAAAACATTCAGTACTTC	CSVEISSKNIQYF
TRBJ2-1	NA	TRBV30	few	TGTGCCTGGAGTAATCCTAATGAGCAGTTCTTC	CAWSNPNEQFF
TRBJ1-5	NA	TRBV6-6	NA	TGTGCCAGCACCAGACAAGGGGATCAGCCCCAGCATTTT	CASTRQGDQPQHF
TRBJ2-5	NA	TRBV6-5	NA	TGTGCCAGCCGGCAGGTCCTTCGAGAGACCCAGTACTTC	CASRQVLRETQYF
TRBJ2-1	NA	TRBV30	few	TGTGCCTGGACTGGGGACTCCGTCGGGGAGCAGTTCTTC	CAWTGDSVGEQFF
TRBJ1-2	NA	TRBV7-2	few	TGTGCCAGCAGCTTAGAAAGGGACACCAACTATGGCTACACCTTC	CASSLERDTNYGYTF
TRBJ2-1	TRBD2	TRBV7-2	NA	TGTGCCAGCAGCCTCCTGGGCAGCGGGGCGACGGGTGAGCAGTTCTTC	CASSLLGSGATGEQFF
TRBJ2-3	TRBD1	TRBV30	few	TGTGCCTGGGCACTCGCGGGGACAGGGAAACCAGATACGCAGTATTTT	CAWALAGTGKPDTQYF
TRBJ2-5	NA	TRBV5-1	few	TGCGCCAGCAGCTTGGACAACCAAGAGACCCAGTACTTC	CASSLDNQETQYF
TRBJ1-4	TRBD1	TRBV25-1	NA	TGTGCCAGCAGTGATTTGAAACAGGGGGCTGGTGAAAAACTGTTTTTT	CASSDLKQGAGEKLFF
TRBJ2-7	TRBD1	TRBV5-1	NA	TGCGCCAGCAGCTGGTACCGGGACAGCTACGAGCAGTACTTC	CASSWYRDSYEQYF
TRBJ2-1	NA	TRBV5-1	few	TGCGCCAGCAGCCGGACGAGCCCTCCCTACAATGAGCAGTTCTTC	CASSRTSPPYNEQFF
TRBJ2-7	TRBD2	TRBV6-5	NA	TGTGCCAGCAGTTACTCGACTAGCGGGACCTACGAGCAGTACTTC	CASSYSTSGTYEQYF
TRBJ2-2	NA	TRBV2	NA	TGTGCCAGCACGGGGTACGGGACCGGGGAGCTGTTTTTT	CASTGYGTGELFF
TRBJ2-5	NA	TRBV7-8	few	TGTGCCAGCAGCTCCACATTAGGACAAGAGACCCAGTACTTC	CASSSTLGQETQYF
TRBJ2-1	NA	TRBV5-1	NA	TGCGCCAGCAGCCAGGCAACAAAGTCAAATTACAATGAGCAGTTCTTC	CASSQATKSNYNEQFF
TRBJ2-2	TRBD2	TRBV9	few	TGTGCCAGCAGCGTCAGGACTAGCAACACCGGGGAGCTGTTTTTT	CASSVRTSNTGELFF
TRBJ1-2	NA	TRBV4-3	few	TGCGCCAGCAGCCAGGGAATTACAGAGAACTATGGCTACACCTTC	CASSQGITENYGYTF
TRBJ2-3	NA	TRBV7-9	few	TGTGCCAGTCCCCGACAGCCTAGCACAGATACGCAGTATTTT	CASPRQPSTDTQYF
TRBJ2-7	TRBD1	TRBV16	few	TGTGCCAGCAGCCAATCTGTCTTGTCAGGACAGGGGTACTCCTACGAGCAGTACTTC	CASSQSVLSGQGYSYEQYF
TRBJ2-6	NA	TRBV11-2	NA	TGTGCCAGCAGCTTGAGCAGGGTCACCCCTGGGGCCAACGTCCTGACTTTC	CASSLSRVTPGANVLTF
TRBJ1-1	NA	TRBV23-1	NA	TGCGCCAGCAGGGAGGGGAGAGACACTGAAGCTTTCTTT	CASREGRDTEAFF